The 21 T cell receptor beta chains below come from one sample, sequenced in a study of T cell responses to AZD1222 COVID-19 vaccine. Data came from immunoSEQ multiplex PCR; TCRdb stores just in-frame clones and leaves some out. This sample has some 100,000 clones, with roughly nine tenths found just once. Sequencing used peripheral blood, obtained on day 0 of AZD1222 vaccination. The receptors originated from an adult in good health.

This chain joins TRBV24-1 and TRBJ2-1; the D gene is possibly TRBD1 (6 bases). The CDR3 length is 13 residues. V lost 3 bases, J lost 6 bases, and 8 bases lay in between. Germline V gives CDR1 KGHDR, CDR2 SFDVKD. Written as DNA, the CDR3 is TGTGCCACCAGTGATGGACAGAGCAATGAGCAGTTCTTC. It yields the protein CATSDGQSNEQFF.

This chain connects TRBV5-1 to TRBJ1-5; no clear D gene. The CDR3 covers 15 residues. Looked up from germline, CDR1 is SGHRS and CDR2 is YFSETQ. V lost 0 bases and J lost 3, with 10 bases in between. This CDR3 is CASSLGVGINQPQHF. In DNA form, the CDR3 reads TGCGCCAGCAGCTTGGGAGTAGGGATCAATCAGCCCCAGCATTTT.

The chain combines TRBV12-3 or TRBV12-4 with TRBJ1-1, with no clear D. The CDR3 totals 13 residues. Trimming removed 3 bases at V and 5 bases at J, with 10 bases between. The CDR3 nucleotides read TGTGCCAGCAGTTTCACGGGAGGGACTGAAGCTTTCTTT. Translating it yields CASSFTGGTEAFF.

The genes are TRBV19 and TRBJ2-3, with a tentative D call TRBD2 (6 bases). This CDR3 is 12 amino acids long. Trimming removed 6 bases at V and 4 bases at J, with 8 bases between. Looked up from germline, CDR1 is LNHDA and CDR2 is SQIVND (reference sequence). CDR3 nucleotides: TGTGCCAGTAGCGGGGGTCCAGATACGCAGTATTTT. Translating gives CASSGGPDTQYF.

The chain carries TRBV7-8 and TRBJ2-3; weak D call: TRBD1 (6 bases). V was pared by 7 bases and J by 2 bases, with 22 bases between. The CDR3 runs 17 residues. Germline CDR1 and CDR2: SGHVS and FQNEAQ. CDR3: CASTSTGYRAYTDTQYF. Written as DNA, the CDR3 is TGTGCCAGCACCTCAACGGGGTACAGGGCTTACACAGATACGCAGTATTTT.

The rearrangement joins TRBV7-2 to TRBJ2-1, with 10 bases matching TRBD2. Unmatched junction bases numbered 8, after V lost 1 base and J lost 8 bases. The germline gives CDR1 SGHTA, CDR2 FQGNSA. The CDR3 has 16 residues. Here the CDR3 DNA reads TGTGCCAGCAGCTTAGGAGCGGGGGGGCGATGGGATGAGCAGTTCTTC. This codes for CASSLGAGGRWDEQFF.

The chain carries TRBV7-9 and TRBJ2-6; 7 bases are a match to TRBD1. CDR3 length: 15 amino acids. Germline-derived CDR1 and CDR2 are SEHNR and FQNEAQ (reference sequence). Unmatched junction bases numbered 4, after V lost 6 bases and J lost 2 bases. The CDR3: CASSRQGAGANVLTF. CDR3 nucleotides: TGTGCCAGCAGTCGCCAGGGGGCTGGGGCCAACGTCCTGACTTTC. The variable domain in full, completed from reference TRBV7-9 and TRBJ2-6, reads DTGVSQNPRHKITKRGQNVTFRCDPISEHNRLYWYRQTLGQGPEFLTYFQNEAQLEKSRLLSDRFSAERPKGSFSTLEIQRTEQGDSAMYLCASSRQGAGANVLTFGAGSRLTVL.

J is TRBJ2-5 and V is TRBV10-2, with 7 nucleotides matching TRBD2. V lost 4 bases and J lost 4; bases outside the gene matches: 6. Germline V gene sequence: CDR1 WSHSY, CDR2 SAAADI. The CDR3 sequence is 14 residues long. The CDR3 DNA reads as TGCGCCAGCAGTGTGGGAGGGTCTGGAGAGACCCAGTACTTC. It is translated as CASSVGGSGETQYF.

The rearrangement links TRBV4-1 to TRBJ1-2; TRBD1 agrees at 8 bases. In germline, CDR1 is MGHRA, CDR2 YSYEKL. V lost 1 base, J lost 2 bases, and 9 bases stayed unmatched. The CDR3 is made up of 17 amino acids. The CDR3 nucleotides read TGCGCCAGCAGCCAAGGGCAACGGACAGGGAGCAACTATGGCTACACCTTC. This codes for CASSQGQRTGSNYGYTF.

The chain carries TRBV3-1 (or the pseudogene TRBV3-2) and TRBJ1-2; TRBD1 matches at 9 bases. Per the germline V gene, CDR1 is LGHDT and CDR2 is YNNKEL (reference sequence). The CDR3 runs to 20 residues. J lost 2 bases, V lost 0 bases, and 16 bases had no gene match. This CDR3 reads CASSQDLTWTGEALNYGYTF. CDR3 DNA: TGTGCCAGCAGCCAAGATTTGACCTGGACAGGGGAAGCCTTAAACTATGGCTACACCTTC.

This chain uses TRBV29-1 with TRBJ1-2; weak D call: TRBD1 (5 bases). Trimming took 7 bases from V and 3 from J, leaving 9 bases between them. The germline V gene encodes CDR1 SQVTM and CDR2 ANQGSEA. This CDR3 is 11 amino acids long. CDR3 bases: TGCAGCGCCGGGACGGACTATGGCTACACCTTC. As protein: CSAGTDYGYTF.

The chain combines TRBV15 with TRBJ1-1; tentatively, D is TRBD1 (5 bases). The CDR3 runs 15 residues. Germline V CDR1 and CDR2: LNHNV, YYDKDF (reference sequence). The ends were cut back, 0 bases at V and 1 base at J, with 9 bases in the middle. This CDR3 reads CATSRESGQNTEAFF. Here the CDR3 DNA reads TGTGCCACCAGCAGAGAGTCCGGACAGAACACTGAAGCTTTCTTT.

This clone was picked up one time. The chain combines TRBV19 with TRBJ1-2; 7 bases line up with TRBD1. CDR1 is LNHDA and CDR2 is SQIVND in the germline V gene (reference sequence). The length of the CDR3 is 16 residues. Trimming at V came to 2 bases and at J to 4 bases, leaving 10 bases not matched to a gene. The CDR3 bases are TGTGCCAGTAGTATACGGACAGGCGCCGCTAGCTATGGCTACACCTTC. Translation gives CASSIRTGAASYGYTF.

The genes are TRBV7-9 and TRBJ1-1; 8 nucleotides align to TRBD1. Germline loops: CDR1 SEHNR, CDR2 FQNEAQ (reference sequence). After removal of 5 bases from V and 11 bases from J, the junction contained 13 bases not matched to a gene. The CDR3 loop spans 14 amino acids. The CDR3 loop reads CASSPTGTGEAAFF. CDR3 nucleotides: TGTGCCAGCAGCCCCACCGGGACAGGTGAGGCGGCTTTCTTT.

CDR3 sequence: CSVRLMARTNTEAFF. The DNA of the CDR3 is TGCAGCGTACGATTGATGGCCAGGACCAACACTGAAGCTTTCTTT. The chain has TRBV29-1 and TRBJ1-1; D gene ambiguous. The CDR3 loop spans 15 amino acids. CDR1 SQVTM and CDR2 ANQGSEA come from the germline V gene. Trimming removed 6 bases from V and 2 bases from J, with 19 bases in between.

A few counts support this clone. CDR3 nucleotide sequence: TGTGCCACCAGCTTGGGACATAACAATCAGCCCCAGCATTTT. Translated, it gives CATSLGHNNQPQHF. The rearrangement links TRBV15 to TRBJ1-5; D perhaps matches TRBD1 (6 bases). Trimming took off 5 bases at V and 3 bases at J, with 11 bases between the two ends. The germline V gene has CDR1 LNHNV and CDR2 YYDKDF (reference sequence). The CDR3 covers 14 residues. Drawing the rest from reference TRBV15 and TRBJ1-5, the complete variable domain is DAMVIQNPRYQVTQFGKPVTLSCSQTLNHNVMYWYQQKSSQAPKLLFHYYDKDFNNEADTPDNFQSRRPNTSFCFLDIRSPGLGDTAMYLCATSLGHNNQPQHFGDGTRLSIL.

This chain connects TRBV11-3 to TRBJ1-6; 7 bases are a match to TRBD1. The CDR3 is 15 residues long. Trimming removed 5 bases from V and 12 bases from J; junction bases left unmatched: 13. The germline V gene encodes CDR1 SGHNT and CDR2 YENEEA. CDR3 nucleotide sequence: TGTGCCAGCAGCAACCGGACAGGAGGCGGTGGACCCCTCCACTTT. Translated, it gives CASSNRTGGGGPLHF.

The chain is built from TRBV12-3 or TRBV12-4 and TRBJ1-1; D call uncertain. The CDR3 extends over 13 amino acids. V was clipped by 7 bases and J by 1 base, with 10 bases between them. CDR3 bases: TGTGCCAGCACCCTCCTACCGAACACTGAAGCTTTCTTT. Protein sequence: CASTLLPNTEAFF.

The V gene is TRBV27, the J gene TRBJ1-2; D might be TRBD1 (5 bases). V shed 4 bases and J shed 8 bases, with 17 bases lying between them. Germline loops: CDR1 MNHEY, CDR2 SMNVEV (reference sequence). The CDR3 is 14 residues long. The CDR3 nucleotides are TGTGCCAGCAGTTGGGGGGTAGGGGTCCGGGGCTACACCTTC. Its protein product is CASSWGVGVRGYTF.

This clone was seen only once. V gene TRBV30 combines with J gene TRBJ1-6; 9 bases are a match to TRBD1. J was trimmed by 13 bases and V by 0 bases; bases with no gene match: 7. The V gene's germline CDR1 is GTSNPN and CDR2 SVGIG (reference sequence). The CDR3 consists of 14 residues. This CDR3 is CAWSVGDRVFPLHF. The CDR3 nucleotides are TGTGCCTGGAGTGTAGGGGACAGGGTTTTCCCCCTCCACTTT.

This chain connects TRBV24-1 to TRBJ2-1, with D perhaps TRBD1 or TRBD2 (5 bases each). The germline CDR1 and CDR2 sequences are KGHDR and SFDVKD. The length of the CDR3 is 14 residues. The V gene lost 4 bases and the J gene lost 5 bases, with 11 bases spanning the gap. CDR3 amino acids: CATSDSWGHNEQFF. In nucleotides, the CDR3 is TGTGCCACCAGTGACTCCTGGGGACACAATGAGCAGTTCTTC.